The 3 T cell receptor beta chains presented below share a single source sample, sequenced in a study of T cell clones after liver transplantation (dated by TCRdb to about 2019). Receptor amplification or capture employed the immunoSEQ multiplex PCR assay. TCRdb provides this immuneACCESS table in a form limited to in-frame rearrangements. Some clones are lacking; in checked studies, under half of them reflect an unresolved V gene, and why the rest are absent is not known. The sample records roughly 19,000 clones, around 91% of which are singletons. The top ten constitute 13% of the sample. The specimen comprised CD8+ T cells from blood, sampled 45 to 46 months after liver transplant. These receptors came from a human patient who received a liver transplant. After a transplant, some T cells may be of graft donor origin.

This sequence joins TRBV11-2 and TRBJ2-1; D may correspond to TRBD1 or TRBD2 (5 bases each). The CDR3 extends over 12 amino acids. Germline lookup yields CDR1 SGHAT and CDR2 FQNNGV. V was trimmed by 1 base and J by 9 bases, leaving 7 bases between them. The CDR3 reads CASSLAGPEQFF. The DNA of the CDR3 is TGTGCCAGCAGCTTAGCGGGACCTGAGCAGTTCTTC.

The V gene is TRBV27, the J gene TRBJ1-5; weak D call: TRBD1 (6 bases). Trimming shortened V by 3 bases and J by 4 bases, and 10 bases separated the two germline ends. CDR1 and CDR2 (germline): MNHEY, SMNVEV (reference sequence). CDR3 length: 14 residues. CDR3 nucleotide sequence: TGTGCCAGCAGTTTCGGGGGGGCAAATCAGCCCCAGCATTTT. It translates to CASSFGGANQPQHF.

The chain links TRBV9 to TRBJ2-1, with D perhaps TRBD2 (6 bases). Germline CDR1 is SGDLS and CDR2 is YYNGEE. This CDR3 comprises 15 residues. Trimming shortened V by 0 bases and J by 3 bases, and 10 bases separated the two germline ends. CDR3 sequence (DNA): TGTGCCAGCAGCGTAGTTGCGGGAAGCTACAATGAGCAGTTCTTC. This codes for CASSVVAGSYNEQFF.